Only one count was recorded for the clone carrying this T cell receptor beta chain. Its cognate antigen is unknown. The sample belongs to a study of T-cell memory formation after mild COVID-19. As for the study in general: Largely, the TCR clusters proved donor specific. General study points: Day 15 to 85 contracting clones showed balanced CD4/CD8; later expanders leaned CD4+.

5'RACE, which relied on constant-segment primers, yielded TCR alpha and TCR beta cDNA libraries carrying sample barcodes and UMIs. One entry per CDR3 protein results from TCRdb running MiXCR on the 5' RACE reads. The repertoire consists of hundreds of thousands of distinct CDR3 sequences, with more than 15% occurring once and the leading ten covering about 11%. Sequenced: PBMCs or a T cell subset sorted from them (not recorded which). This TCR derives from an adult woman who had mild COVID-19 (a few samples of this study predate the infection). Cell type and time point are not known.

CDR3 sequence: CASSSLGGAGTDTQYF. DNA for the CDR3: TGTGCCAGCAGTTCTCTCGGGGGCGCTGGCACAGATACGCAGTATTTT. V gene TRBV5-6 combines with J gene TRBJ2-3; the D call may be TRBD1 or TRBD2 (6 bases each). Germline CDR1 reads SGHDT; CDR2 reads YYEEEE. The V end lost 5 bases, the J end lost 1 base, and 17 bases lay between the germline ends. The CDR3 contains 16 residues.